These 9 T cell receptor beta chains were sequenced from one sample in a study of T-cell memory formation after mild COVID-19. TCRdb processed the 5' RACE reads anew with MiXCR; each CDR3 protein has one entry. The sample includes about 470,000 distinct CDR3 sequences, about 23% of them seen just once. Sequencing used PBMCs or a T cell subset sorted from them (not recorded which). The receptors were sampled from an adult woman who had mild COVID-19 (a few samples of this study predate the infection). Cell type and time point are not known.

The chain combines TRBV5-1 with TRBJ1-6; 7 positions match TRBD1. CDR3 length: 14 residues. Looked up from germline, CDR1 is SGHRS and CDR2 is YFSETQ. The ends lost 3 bases at V and 7 bases at J; junction bases unmatched: 4. The CDR3: CASSWTRGNSPLHF. Here the CDR3 DNA reads TGCGCCAGCAGCTGGACCAGGGGGAATTCACCCCTCCACTTT. The complete variable domain, with remaining parts taken from reference TRBV5-1 and TRBJ1-6, reads KAGVTQTPRYLIKTRGQQVTLSCSPISGHRSVSWYQQTPGQGLQFLFEYFSETQRNKGNFPGRFSGRQFSNSRSEMNVSTLELGDSALYLCASSWTRGNSPLHFGNGTRLTVT.

The genes are TRBV3-1 and TRBJ2-5, with 7 bases aligning to TRBD2. Germline lookup yields CDR1 LGHDT and CDR2 YNNKEL (reference sequence). The CDR3 is made up of 15 amino acids. Trimming cost V 0 bases and J 5 bases; bases outside gene matches: 6. The CDR3 region is CASSQDLWGGETQYF. DNA of the CDR3: TGTGCCAGCAGCCAAGATCTGTGGGGGGGGGAGACCCAGTACTTC.

This chain links TRBV12-3 or TRBV12-4 with TRBJ2-7; TRBD1 is a possible D gene (6 bases). V lost 2 bases and J 3 bases, leaving 11 bases between the germline ends. This CDR3 region has 14 residues. The CDR3 here is CASSLSRGGYEQYF. CDR3 bases: TGTGCCAGCAGTTTAAGCCGAGGGGGCTACGAGCAGTACTTC.

The table lists this clonotype with a few counts. The chain joins TRBV7-8 to TRBJ1-1; D gene ambiguous. CDR1 is SGHVS and CDR2 is FQNEAQ in the germline V gene. The CDR3 length is 15 residues. V was pared by 5 bases and J by 1 base, with 14 bases between. For the CDR3, the DNA is TGTGCCAGCAGCAAAACCCCGGCGGCGAACACTGAAGCTTTCTTT. Amino acid sequence: CASSKTPAANTEAFF.

Only a few counts were recorded for this clonotype. The J gene is TRBJ2-1, the V gene TRBV3-1; 15 bases map to TRBD2. CDR1 LGHDT and CDR2 YNNKEL come from the germline V gene (reference sequence). V lost 11 bases and J lost 9; bases outside the gene matches: 8. This CDR3 is built from 14 residues. The CDR3 nucleotides are TGTGCCGTCCCTCCGGGACTAGCGGGAGGTGAGCAGTTCTTC. Translation gives CAVPPGLAGGEQFF.

DNA of the CDR3: TGTGCCTGGGGAGCGACGCCGAACACCGGGGAGCTGTTTTTT. Protein product: CAWGATPNTGELFF. The chain links TRBV30 to TRBJ2-2, with no clear D. The CDR3 extends over 14 amino acids. Per the germline V gene, CDR1 is GTSNPN and CDR2 is SVGIG (reference sequence). The V and J ends lost 5 bases and 0 bases respectively, with 10 bases between them.

The chain recombines TRBV7-2 with TRBJ2-1; 9 nucleotides align to TRBD2. Unmatched junction bases numbered 10, after V lost 1 base and J lost 0 bases. CDR3 length: 19 residues. Germline V gene data show CDR1 as SGHTA and CDR2 as FQGNSA. The CDR3 sequence is CASSLGFLAGPSSYNEQFF. The CDR3 nucleotides are TGTGCCAGCAGCTTAGGATTTCTAGCGGGGCCCAGCTCCTACAATGAGCAGTTCTTC.

The chain carries TRBV7-8 and TRBJ2-7; the D is unclear. Germline V gene lookup returns CDR1 SGHVS and CDR2 FQNEAQ. V was trimmed by 4 bases and J by 6 bases, leaving 13 bases between them. The length of the CDR3 is 13 residues. The CDR3 loop is CASSSSGTPEQYF. The CDR3, as DNA: TGTGCCAGCAGCTCCTCAGGCACGCCCGAGCAGTACTTC.

This clonotype was counted many times. The chain employs TRBV10-3 and TRBJ2-3; 9 positions match TRBD1. The ends lost 0 bases at V and 0 bases at J; junction bases unmatched: 1. The germline V gene has CDR1 ENHRY and CDR2 SYGVKD. CDR3 length: 16 residues. CDR3 sequence: CAISESGTGSTDTQYF. CDR3 bases: TGTGCCATCAGTGAGTCCGGGACAGGGAGCACAGATACGCAGTATTTT.